A single sample gave rise to the 28 T cell receptor beta chains below, sequenced in a study of CD8 T cells in ankylosing spondylitis. Study-level points and caveats: What appeared characteristic of ankylosing spondylitis blood was a TCR beta motif of seven to nine highly homologous variants.

These receptors are not linked to any known antigen. TCRdb ran MiXCR on the 5' RACE reads and lists one entry per CDR3 protein. The sample yields about 90,000 distinct CDR3 sequences, just under 9% seen once. Specimen: blood, either unsorted or a sorted T cell fraction (not recorded which). All receptors come from a male donor with ankylosing spondylitis.

The rearrangement links TRBV11-2 to TRBJ2-3; perhaps TRBD1 as D (5 bases). This CDR3 is built from 18 residues. Trimming removed 1 base at V and 0 bases at J, with 17 bases between. Germline V gives CDR1 SGHAT, CDR2 FQNNGV. This CDR3 reads CASSLVGGRVLSTDTQYF. The DNA for the CDR3 is TGTGCCAGCAGCTTAGTTGGCGGCAGGGTCTTAAGCACAGATACGCAGTATTTT.

As DNA, the CDR3 is TGTGCCAGCAGTGTTCTCAACGGCCAAGAGACCCAGTACTTC. It encodes CASSVLNGQETQYF. The chain employs TRBV28 and TRBJ2-5; D not certain. V lost 5 bases to trimming and J lost 1 base, with 11 bases between them. This CDR3 contains 14 residues. Germline V gives CDR1 MDHEN, CDR2 SYDVKM.

The sample holds a few counts of this clonotype. This chain uses TRBV6-1 with TRBJ1-1, with D possibly being TRBD1 (5 bases). The length of the CDR3 is 18 residues. Germline CDR1 is MNHNS and CDR2 is SASEGT. V gave up 7 bases and J gave up 4 bases, with 28 bases separating them. For the CDR3, the DNA is TGTGCCAGCACCCGTTATGGGGGACGAGACAGCCTTGGCACTGAAGCTTTCTTT. This encodes CASTRYGGRDSLGTEAFF.

Ten or more counts support this clonotype. The rearrangement joins TRBV12-3 or TRBV12-4 to TRBJ1-5, with unresolved D. V gave up 5 bases and J gave up 1 base, with 12 bases separating them. This CDR3 comprises 15 residues. CDR3 DNA sequence: TGTGCCAGCAGTCCATATAAGGAGAGCAATCAGCCCCAGCATTTT. It yields the protein CASSPYKESNQPQHF.

Comments on this clonotype: Relative to the germline gene, one junction end is altered; a read error may explain this. The rearrangement uses TRBV12-3 or TRBV12-4 and TRBJ1-1; TRBD1 might be the D (5 bases). This CDR3 has 16 amino acids. The CDR3 sequence is CASRLGTQGASGEGFF. As DNA, the CDR3 is TGTGCCAGCAGGTTGGGTACGCAAGGGGCTTCTGGGGAAGGTTTCTTT.

In its sample, this clonotype was seen many times. The chain couples TRBV13 to TRBJ2-4; the D is unclear. The ends were cut back, 1 base at V and 4 bases at J, with 8 bases in the middle. The CDR3 is 14 residues long. CDR1 and CDR2 from the germline V gene are PRHDT and FYEKMQ (reference sequence). As DNA, the CDR3 is TGTGCCAGCAGCTTAGAAACAGCTAAAAACATTCAGTACTTC. Translated, it gives CASSLETAKNIQYF. Full variable domain (outside the CDR3, taken from reference TRBV13 and TRBJ2-4): AAGVIQSPRHLIKEKRETATLKCYPIPRHDTVYWYQQGPGQDPQFLISFYEKMQSDKGSIPDRFSAQQFSDYHSELNMSSLELGDSALYFCASSLETAKNIQYFGAGTRLSVL.

This clonotype was picked up a small number of times. This chain joins TRBV27 and TRBJ2-7; D may be TRBD1 (6 bases). V was shortened by 5 bases and J by 3 bases, with 17 bases between the two germline ends. Germline V gene data show CDR1 as MNHEY and CDR2 as SMNVEV (reference sequence). This CDR3 is 15 amino acids long. This chain's CDR3 is CASSLGQGQVYEQYF. CDR3 in DNA: TGTGCCAGCAGTCTCGGGCAGGGGCAGGTCTACGAGCAGTACTTC.

This clonotype was seen ten or more times. This sequence joins TRBV12-3 or TRBV12-4 and TRBJ1-2; TRBD1 might be the D (5 bases). The CDR3 consists of 12 residues. V lost 6 bases and J 8 bases, leaving 13 bases between the germline ends. The CDR3 here is CASRPFDSGYTF. Written as DNA, the CDR3 is TGTGCCAGCAGGCCCTTTGACAGCGGCTACACCTTC.

This clonotype has at least ten counts. This chain connects TRBV3-1 to TRBJ2-7, with 8 bases aligning to TRBD2. The CDR3 covers 16 residues. The trim removed 1 base at V and 2 bases at J, leaving 7 bases unmatched. Per the germline V gene, CDR1 is LGHDT and CDR2 is YNNKEL (reference sequence). The CDR3 DNA reads TGTGCCAGCAGCCAAGTGTTGCTAGCGGGCCCCTACGAGCAGTACTTC. Amino acid sequence: CASSQVLLAGPYEQYF.

This clonotype was detected a few times. The chain is built from TRBV19 and TRBJ2-2; 10 bases line up with TRBD2. Germline V gene data show CDR1 as LNHDA and CDR2 as SQIVND (reference sequence). J lost 5 bases, V lost 7 bases, and 10 bases had no gene match. This CDR3 comprises 16 residues. CDR3 amino acids: CASTPPTSGVTGELFF. The CDR3 bases are TGTGCCAGTACCCCCCCCACTAGCGGGGTAACCGGGGAGCTGTTTTTT.

The sample holds a few counts of this clonotype. V gene TRBV3-1 combines with J gene TRBJ2-5, with D maybe TRBD1 (6 bases). Trimming pared 8 bases from V and 8 bases from J, leaving 15 bases between. CDR3 size: 12 residues. Germline values: CDR1 LGHDT, CDR2 YNNKEL (reference sequence). CDR3 DNA: TGTGCCAGCGTCAACAGGGCCGCTACCCAGTACTTC. Translating gives CASVNRAATQYF.

This clonotype was recorded a few times. J is TRBJ2-5 and V is TRBV20-1, with a possible D match to TRBD2 (6 bases). CDR3 length equals 15 residues. The V end lost 0 bases, the J end lost 0 bases, and 11 bases lay between the germline ends. Germline CDR1 reads DFQATT; CDR2 reads SNEGSKA (reference sequence). CDR3 protein: CSARDRWGDQETQYF. The CDR3 DNA is TGCAGTGCTAGAGATCGGTGGGGGGACCAAGAGACCCAGTACTTC.

The sample holds a few counts of this clonotype. V and J are TRBV7-9 and TRBJ2-7; tentative D call: TRBD1 (5 bases). The CDR3 consists of 15 residues. Germline V gene lookup returns CDR1 SEHNR and CDR2 FQNEAQ (reference sequence). V was pared by 5 bases and J by 6 bases, with 20 bases between. The CDR3 sequence is CASSASNDLGLEQYV. The DNA for the CDR3 is TGTGCCAGCAGCGCGTCGAATGACCTGGGGCTCGAGCAGTACGTC.

This clonotype appeared a few times. The CDR3 nucleotides are TGTGCCAGCAGGGGGATGGGCGAGCAGTACGTC. Residues: CASRGMGEQYV. The gene calls are TRBV12-3 or TRBV12-4 and TRBJ2-7; no reliable D call. CDR3 length equals 11 residues. The ends were cut back, 6 bases at V and 6 bases at J, with 9 bases in the middle.

This clonotype was seen only once. Since a much larger clone is just one base distant, this may be a read error. The V call is TRBV4-1, the J call TRBJ1-5; the D is unclear. Per the germline V gene, CDR1 is MGHRA and CDR2 is YSYEKL. The CDR3 consists of 15 residues. CDR3 sequence: CARSQSPLGNQPQHF. As DNA, the CDR3 is TGCGCCAGAAGCCAATCGCCGTTGGGCAATCAGCCCCAGCATTTT.

This clonotype was counted a few times. The J gene is TRBJ1-1, the V gene TRBV3-1; D remains unclear. The CDR3 spans 13 residues. Germline loops: CDR1 LGHDT, CDR2 YNNKEL (reference sequence). V lost 3 bases to trimming and J lost 6 bases, with 11 bases between them. The CDR3 DNA is TGTGCCAGCAGCCAGGGGTTTAGACCTGAAGCTTTCTTT. Amino acids: CASSQGFRPEAFF.

This clonotype has at least ten counts. V usage is TRBV7-2 and J usage is TRBJ2-7; TRBD2 matches 12 bases. Germline CDR1 is SGHTA and CDR2 is FQGNSA. This CDR3 has 15 amino acids. J gave up 0 bases and V 4 bases, and 1 base lay outside the gene matches. The CDR3 reads CASSSSGGDSYEQYV. The DNA for the CDR3 is TGTGCCAGCAGCTCTAGCGGGGGGGACTCCTACGAGCAGTACGTC.

The rearrangement joins TRBV5-1 to TRBJ1-2; a possible D gene is TRBD1 (5 bases). The V end lost 2 bases, the J end lost 3 bases, and 14 bases lay between the germline ends. The CDR3 has 15 amino acids. Germline V gives CDR1 SGHRS, CDR2 YFSETQ. The chain's CDR3 is CASSLTSDTHYGYTF. CDR3 nucleotides: TGCGCCAGCAGCTTAACCTCGGACACCCACTATGGCTACACCTTC.

This clonotype was seen at least ten times. The V and J genes are TRBV15 and TRBJ2-1; a possible D gene is TRBD2 (7 bases). This CDR3 region has 15 residues. The V end was cut by 6 bases, the J end by 5 bases, with 17 bases between. Germline V CDR1 and CDR2: LNHNV, YYDKDF (reference sequence). In nucleotides, the CDR3 is TGTGCCACCAGAGAGGAGGGGGAGGGCCACAATGAGCAGTTCTTC. Protein sequence: CATREEGEGHNEQFF. The complete variable domain, with remaining parts taken from reference TRBV15 and TRBJ2-1, reads DAMVIQNPRYQVTQFGKPVTLSCSQTLNHNVMYWYQQKSSQAPKLLFHYYDKDFNNEADTPDNFQSRRPNTSFCFLDIRSPGLGDTAMYLCATREEGEGHNEQFFGPGTRLTVL.

This clonotype was counted between two and nine times. The chain links TRBV18 to TRBJ1-3, with 12 bases fitting TRBD1. The CDR3 loop spans 18 amino acids. CDR1 KGHSH and CDR2 LQKENI come from the germline V gene. The V and J ends lost 6 bases and 2 bases, in that order; junction bases with no gene match: 11. The CDR3 DNA is TGTGCCAGCTCCCACGGGACAGGGGGCTTCCGAACTGGAAACACCATATATTTT. This gives the protein CASSHGTGGFRTGNTIYF.

This clonotype came up many times. The chain carries TRBV29-1 and TRBJ2-3, with TRBD1 identical over 9 bases. V lost 6 bases and J lost 7; bases outside the gene matches: 8. In germline, CDR1 is SQVTM, CDR2 ANQGSEA. This CDR3 comprises 13 residues. CDR3 DNA: TGCAGCGTCCGTCCCGGGACAGGGCATACGCAGTATTTT. Protein: CSVRPGTGHTQYF.

This clonotype was detected a few times. The gene calls are TRBV5-5 and TRBJ2-7; D not certain. The germline CDR1 and CDR2 sequences are SGHKS and YYEKEE (reference sequence). The V and J ends lost 4 bases and 3 bases respectively, with 8 bases between them. CDR3 length: 12 amino acids. Here the CDR3 DNA reads TGTGCCAGCAGCCCAAGAGACTACGAGCAGTACTTC. Translation gives CASSPRDYEQYF.

This clonotype turned up a few times. The V gene is TRBV11-2, the J gene TRBJ1-1, with D possibly being TRBD1 (6 bases). Germline V CDR1 and CDR2: SGHAT, FQNNGV. The CDR3 extends over 17 amino acids. V lost 5 bases to trimming and J lost 1 base, with 20 bases between them. The CDR3 sequence: CASSHWPRGRENTEAFF. The CDR3 nucleotides read TGTGCCAGCAGCCACTGGCCCCGGGGGCGAGAGAACACTGAAGCTTTCTTT.

This clonotype has a handful of counts. The chain links TRBV7-9 to TRBJ2-7; 9 bases match TRBD1. The CDR3 is made up of 14 amino acids. Germline V CDR1 and CDR2: SEHNR, FQNEAQ (reference sequence). The J segment lost 6 bases and the V segment lost 4 bases, leaving 7 bases of the junction unmatched. CDR3 protein: CASSSDRGRVEQYF. CDR3 DNA sequence: TGTGCCAGCAGCTCGGACAGGGGACGGGTCGAGCAGTACTTC.

This clonotype appeared many times. The chain couples TRBV5-1 to TRBJ2-7; 7 positions match TRBD1. The V and J ends lost 7 bases and 2 bases, in that order; junction bases with no gene match: 3. The CDR3 covers 12 residues. Germline V gene sequence: CDR1 SGHRS, CDR2 YFSETQ. CDR3 in amino acids: CASRDSAYEQYF. CDR3 DNA sequence: TGCGCCAGCCGGGACAGTGCCTACGAGCAGTACTTC.

The chain recombines TRBV9 with TRBJ2-1, with D perhaps matching TRBD1 or TRBD2 (5 bases each). The CDR3 is made up of 16 amino acids. CDR1 and CDR2 (germline): SGDLS, YYNGEE. Deletions cut 3 bases from V and 12 bases from J, with 25 bases between. CDR3 amino acids: CASSAGVGTEYVTQFF. In DNA, the CDR3 is TGTGCCAGCAGCGCAGGAGTAGGGACCGAGTATGTGACGCAGTTCTTC. The entire variable domain, with the rest obtained from reference TRBV9 and TRBJ2-1, is as follows: DSGVTQTPKHLITATGQRVTLRCSPRSGDLSVYWYQQSLDQGLQFLIQYYNGEERAKGNILERFSAQQFPDLHSELNLSSLELGDSALYFCASSAGVGTEYVTQFFGPGTRLTVL.

There are a few counts of this clonotype. The chain links TRBV27 to TRBJ1-1; D is unresolved. The CDR3 spans 16 residues. Per germline, CDR1 MNHEY and CDR2 SMNVEV (reference sequence). The V and J ends lost 7 bases and 2 bases respectively, with 20 bases between them. The CDR3: CASTVSWSTLNTEAFF. The CDR3 DNA sequence: TGTGCCAGCACCGTCTCGTGGAGCACATTAAACACTGAAGCTTTCTTT.

This clonotype has ten or more counts. A junction boundary mismatches the germline segment, possibly from a read error. The chain combines TRBV15 with TRBJ2-1; 10 nucleotides agree with TRBD2. The CDR3 is made up of 12 amino acids. Germline CDR1 LNHNV, CDR2 YYDKDF (reference sequence). DNA for the CDR3: TGTGCCACCATGGGCCCGGGACTAGCGCTTGTCTTC. This translates into CATMGPGLALVF. The complete variable domain, with remaining parts taken from reference TRBV15 and TRBJ2-1, reads DAMVIQNPRYQVTQFGKPVTLSCSQTLNHNVMYWYQQKSSQAPKLLFHYYDKDFNNEADTPDNFQSRRPNTSFCFLDIRSPGLGDTAMYLCATMGPGLALVFGPGTRLTVL.